This T cell receptor (beta chain) was found in a study of metastatic and nonmetastatic thyroid tumors. There were no patients who had received any treatment before thyroid surgery. In this sample, this clone turned up a few times. The germline CDR1 and CDR2 sequences are MNHNS and SASEGT. The CDR3 has 15 residues. V gave up 1 base and J gave up 5 bases; unmatched junction bases: 6. MiXCR reprocessed the PCR reads for TCRdb. The sample holds fewer than 18,000 clones; over 20% are singletons and the top ten take 8.4%. This TCR came from a female donor with papillary thyroid cancer or a benign thyroid nodule (not recorded which). Some clones in this sample may be carry-over from other donors' samples. The V gene is TRBV6-1, the J gene TRBJ2-7; 9 nucleotides align to TRBD2. Sequenced material: tumor tissue. The CDR3: CASSEEASGINEQYF. In DNA, the CDR3 is TGTGCCAGCAGTGAAGAAGCTAGCGGGATCAACGAGCAGTACTTC.